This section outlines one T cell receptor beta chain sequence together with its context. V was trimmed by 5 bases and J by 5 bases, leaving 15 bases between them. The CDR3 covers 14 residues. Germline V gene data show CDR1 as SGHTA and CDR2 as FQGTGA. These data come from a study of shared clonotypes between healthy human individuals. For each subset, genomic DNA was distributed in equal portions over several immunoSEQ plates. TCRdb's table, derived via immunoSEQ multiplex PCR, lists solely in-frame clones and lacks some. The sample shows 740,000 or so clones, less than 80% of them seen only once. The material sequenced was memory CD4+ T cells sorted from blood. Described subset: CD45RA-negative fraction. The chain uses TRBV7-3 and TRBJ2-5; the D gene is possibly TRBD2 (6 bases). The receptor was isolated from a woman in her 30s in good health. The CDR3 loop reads CASSVHGSAETQYF. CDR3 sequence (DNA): TGTGCCAGCAGCGTGCACGGGAGTGCGGAGACCCAGTACTTC.